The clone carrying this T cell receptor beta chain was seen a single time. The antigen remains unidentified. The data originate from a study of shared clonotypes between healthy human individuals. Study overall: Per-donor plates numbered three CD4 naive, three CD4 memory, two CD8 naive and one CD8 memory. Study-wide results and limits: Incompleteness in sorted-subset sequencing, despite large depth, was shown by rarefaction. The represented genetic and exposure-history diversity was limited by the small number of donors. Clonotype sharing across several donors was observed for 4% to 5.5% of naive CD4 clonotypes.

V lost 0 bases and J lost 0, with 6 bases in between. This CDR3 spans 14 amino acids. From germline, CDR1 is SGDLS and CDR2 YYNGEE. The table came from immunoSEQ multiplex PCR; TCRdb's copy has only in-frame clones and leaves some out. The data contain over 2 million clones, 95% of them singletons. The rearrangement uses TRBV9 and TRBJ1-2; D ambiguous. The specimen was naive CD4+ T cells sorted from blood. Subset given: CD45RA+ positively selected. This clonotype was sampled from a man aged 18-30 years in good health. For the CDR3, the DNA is TGTGCCAGCAGCGTAGCAAACACTAACTATGGCTACACCTTC. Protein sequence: CASSVANTNYGYTF.